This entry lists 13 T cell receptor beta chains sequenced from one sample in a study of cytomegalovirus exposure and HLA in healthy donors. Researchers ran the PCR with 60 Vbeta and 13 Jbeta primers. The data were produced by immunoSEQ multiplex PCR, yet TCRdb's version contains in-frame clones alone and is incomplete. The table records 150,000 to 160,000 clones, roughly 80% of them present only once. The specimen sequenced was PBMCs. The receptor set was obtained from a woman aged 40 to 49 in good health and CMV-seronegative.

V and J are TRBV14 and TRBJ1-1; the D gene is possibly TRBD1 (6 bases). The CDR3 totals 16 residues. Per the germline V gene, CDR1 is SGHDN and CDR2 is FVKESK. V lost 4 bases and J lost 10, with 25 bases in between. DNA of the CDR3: TGTGCCAGCAGCCCCCCGTCCCAGGGGAGGGGCGAGGGAGCTTTCTTT. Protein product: CASSPPSQGRGEGAFF. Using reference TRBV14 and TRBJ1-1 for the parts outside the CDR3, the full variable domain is EAGVTQFPSHSVIEKGQTVTLRCDPISGHDNLYWYRRVMGKEIKFLLHFVKESKQDESGMPNNRFLAERTGGTYSTLKVQPAELEDSGVYFCASSPPSQGRGEGAFFGQGTRLTVV.

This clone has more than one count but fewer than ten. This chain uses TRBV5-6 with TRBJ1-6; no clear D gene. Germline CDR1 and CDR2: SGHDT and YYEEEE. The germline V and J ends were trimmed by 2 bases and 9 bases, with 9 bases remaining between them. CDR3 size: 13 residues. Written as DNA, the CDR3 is TGTGCCAGCAGCTTAAGTACCAGTTCACCCCTCCACTTT. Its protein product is CASSLSTSSPLHF.

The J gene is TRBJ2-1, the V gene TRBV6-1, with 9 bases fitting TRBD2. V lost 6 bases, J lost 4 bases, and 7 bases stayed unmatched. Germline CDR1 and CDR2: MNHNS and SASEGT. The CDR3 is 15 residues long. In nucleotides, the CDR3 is TGTGCCAGCAGGGCTAGCGGGGCTTTATACAATGAGCAGTTCTTC. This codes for CASRASGALYNEQFF.

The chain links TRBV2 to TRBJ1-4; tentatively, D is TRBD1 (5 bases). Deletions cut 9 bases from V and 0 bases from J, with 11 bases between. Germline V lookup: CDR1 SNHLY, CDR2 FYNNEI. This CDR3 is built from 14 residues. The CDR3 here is CASRQHTTNEKLFF. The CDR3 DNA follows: TGTGCCAGTCGACAGCATACAACTAATGAAAAACTGTTTTTT.

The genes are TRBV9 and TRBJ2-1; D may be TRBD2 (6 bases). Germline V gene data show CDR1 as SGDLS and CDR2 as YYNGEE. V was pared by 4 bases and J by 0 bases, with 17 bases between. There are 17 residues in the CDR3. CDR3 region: CASSSRQRADSYNEQFF. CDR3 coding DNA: TGTGCCAGCAGCTCCCGCCAGCGGGCCGACTCCTACAATGAGCAGTTCTTC.

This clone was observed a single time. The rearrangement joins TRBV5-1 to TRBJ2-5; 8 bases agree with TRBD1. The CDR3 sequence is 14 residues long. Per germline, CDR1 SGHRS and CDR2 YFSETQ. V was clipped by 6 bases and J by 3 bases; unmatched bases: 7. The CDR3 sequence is CASTTGQAEETQYF. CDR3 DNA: TGCGCCAGCACGACGGGACAGGCGGAAGAGACCCAGTACTTC.

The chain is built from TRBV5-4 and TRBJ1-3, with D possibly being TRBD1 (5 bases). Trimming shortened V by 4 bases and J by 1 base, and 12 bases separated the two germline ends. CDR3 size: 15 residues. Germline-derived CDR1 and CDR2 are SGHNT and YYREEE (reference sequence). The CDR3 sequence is CASSRGHQSGNTIYF. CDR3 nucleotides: TGTGCCAGCAGCCGCGGACACCAGTCTGGAAACACCATATATTTT.

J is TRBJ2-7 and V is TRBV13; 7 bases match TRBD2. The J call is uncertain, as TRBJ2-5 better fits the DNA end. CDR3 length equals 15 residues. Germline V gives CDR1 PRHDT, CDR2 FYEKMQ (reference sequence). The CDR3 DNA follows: TGTGCCAGCAGCTTAGAGCGGGACTTACAAGAGACCCAGTACTTC. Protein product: CASSLERDLQETQYF.

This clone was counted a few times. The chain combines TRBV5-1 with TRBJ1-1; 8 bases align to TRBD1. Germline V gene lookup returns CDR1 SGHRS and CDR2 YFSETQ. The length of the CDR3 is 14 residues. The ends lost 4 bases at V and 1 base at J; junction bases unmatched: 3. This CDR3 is CASSDDRGNTEAFF. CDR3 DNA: TGCGCCAGCAGCGACGACAGGGGGAACACTGAAGCTTTCTTT.

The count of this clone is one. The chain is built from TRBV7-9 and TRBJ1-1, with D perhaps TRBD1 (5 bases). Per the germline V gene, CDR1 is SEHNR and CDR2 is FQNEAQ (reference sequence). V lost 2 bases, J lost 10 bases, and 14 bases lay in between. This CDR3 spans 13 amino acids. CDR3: CASSLPQGARAFF. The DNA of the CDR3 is TGTGCCAGCAGCTTACCCCAGGGCGCGAGAGCTTTCTTT.

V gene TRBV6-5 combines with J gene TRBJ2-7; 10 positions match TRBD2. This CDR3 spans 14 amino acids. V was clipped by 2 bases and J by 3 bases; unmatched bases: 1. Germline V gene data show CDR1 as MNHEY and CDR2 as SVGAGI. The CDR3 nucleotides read TGTGCCAGCAGTTACGAGCGGGAGGGCTACGAGCAGTACTTC. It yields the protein CASSYEREGYEQYF.

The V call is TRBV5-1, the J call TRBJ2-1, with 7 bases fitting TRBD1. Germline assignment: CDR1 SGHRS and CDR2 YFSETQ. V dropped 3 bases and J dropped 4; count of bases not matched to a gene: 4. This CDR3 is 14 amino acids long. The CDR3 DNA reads TGCGCCAGCAGCTATTCAGGGGGTTACAATGAGCAGTTCTTC. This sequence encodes CASSYSGGYNEQFF.

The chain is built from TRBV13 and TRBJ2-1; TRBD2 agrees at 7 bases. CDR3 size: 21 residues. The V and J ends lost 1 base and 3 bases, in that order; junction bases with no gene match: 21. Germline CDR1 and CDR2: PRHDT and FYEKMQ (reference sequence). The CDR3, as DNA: TGTGCCAGCAGCTTAGATATCGGCGCGTGGCGGGAGACGGTCGGCTACAATGAGCAGTTCTTC. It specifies CASSLDIGAWRETVGYNEQFF.